The source of this TCR beta chain is a study of blood T cell repertoires in COVID-19. Study details: Donors in the United States, Italy and Spain gave samples during acute or convalescent COVID-19. PBMCs, B-cell-depleted T cells, or T cells were the source of the cDNA or gDNA that made up the material.

In the authors' methods: Reference gene primer amplification gave nucleated cell count estimates. TCRdb's copy holds only in-frame clones and misses some; the assay was immunoSEQ multiplex PCR. V, J and clone size are taken as reported in that table, and D and trimming were inferred from the DNA itself. The sample includes approximately 100,000 clones, 69% of them seen just once. The germline CDR1 and CDR2 sequences are LNHNV and YYDKDF (reference sequence). V lost 5 bases, J lost 9 bases, and 12 bases stayed unmatched. The CDR3 contains 16 residues. V is TRBV15 and J is TRBJ2-1, with 11 bases lining up with TRBD2. The clonotype originates from an elderly man with acute or convalescent COVID-19. Input material: peripheral blood. The CDR3 sequence is CATSGLTSGKGGEQFF. As DNA, the CDR3 is TGTGCCACCAGCGGACTGACTAGCGGGAAGGGGGGTGAGCAGTTCTTC.